Below, one TCR beta chain is given with its context. What it binds is unknown. RNA, once extracted, was reverse transcribed into cDNA for use as the sequencing template. TCRdb's copy holds only in-frame clones and misses some; the assay was immunoSEQ multiplex PCR. The sample has about 190,000 clones, around 60% seen once. Germline V gives CDR1 LNHNV, CDR2 YYDKDF (reference sequence). Trimming took 5 bases from V and 9 from J, leaving 20 bases between them. This CDR3 contains 15 residues. These data belong to a study of CD8+ T cells in alopecia areata. Study-level information: Patients in the treated group were given tofacitinib by mouth, 5 to 10 mg twice a day. Whole-study results and caveats: Among the top 100, expanded CD8+ clones, as well as scalp clonality, were significantly decreased by tofacitinib. More clonal than normal scalp was lesional scalp, particularly alopecia totalis/universalis. The study also sequences resident alphabeta T cells of normal skin in scalp samples.

The sample's treatment: oral pan-JAK inhibitor, 5-10 mg twice daily. Source: CD8+ T cells sorted from blood, taken at week 24, from a patient treated with tofacitinib. The chain couples TRBV15 to TRBJ1-5, with a possible D match to TRBD1 (6 bases). The clonotype originates from a human donor with alopecia areata. This CDR3 is CATSGDIQGSRPQHF. CDR3 bases: TGTGCCACCAGCGGGGACATACAGGGTAGCAGGCCCCAGCATTTT.